This TCR beta chain was sequenced for a study of identical twins. Of note for this clonotype: Its antigen is unidentified.

The V and J ends lost 8 bases and 3 bases respectively, with 14 bases between them. This CDR3 comprises 13 residues. Study-level findings and limits: The models systematically underestimated how much out-of-frame TCR alpha was shared in monozygotic twins.

TCRdb reprocessed the 5' RACE reads via MiXCR and lists one record per CDR3 protein. The sample lists around 1.7 million distinct CDR3 sequences; about 31% were seen once. This TCR derives from a newborn girl in good health. The V gene is TRBV12-3 or TRBV12-4, the J gene TRBJ2-7; D unresolved. The material sequenced was cord blood. The CDR3 here is CASQRGSYYEQYF. The CDR3 coding sequence is TGTGCCAGCCAAAGAGGAAGCTACTACGAGCAGTACTTC.